The 20 T cell receptor beta chains below all came from one sample that was sequenced in a study of T cell changes during pregnancy in multiple sclerosis. This table comes from immunoSEQ multiplex PCR, and its TCRdb copy is limited to in-frame clones, with some not included. This sample has about 100,000 clones, with around 94% found just once. The material sequenced was peripheral blood, taken in the second trimester of pregnancy. These receptors came from a female donor with multiple sclerosis, enrolled in a pregnancy study.

This rearrangement joins TRBV18 to TRBJ1-1, with D tentatively TRBD1 (6 bases). This CDR3 is built from 14 residues. The germline CDR1 and CDR2 sequences are KGHSH and LQKENI. V dropped 4 bases and J dropped 4 bases, with 13 bases sitting between them. The CDR3 protein is CASSQGGAATEAFF. In nucleotides, the CDR3 is TGTGCCAGCTCACAGGGGGGGGCGGCCACTGAAGCTTTCTTT.

The rearrangement links TRBV30 to TRBJ2-7; 9 nucleotides agree with TRBD2. The trim removed 3 bases at V and 0 bases at J, leaving 6 bases unmatched. Germline CDR1 and CDR2: GTSNPN and SVGIG (reference sequence). The CDR3 is made up of 15 amino acids. CDR3 coding DNA: TGTGCCTGGAGCCCCGGGACTAGCTTCTCCTACGAGCAGTACTTC. This encodes CAWSPGTSFSYEQYF.

The V and J genes are TRBV27 and TRBJ2-2, with 8 bases matching TRBD2. CDR1 MNHEY and CDR2 SMNVEV come from the germline V gene (reference sequence). The ends lost 4 bases at V and 5 bases at J; junction bases unmatched: 9. The CDR3 length is 16 residues. DNA of the CDR3: TGTGCCAGCAGTTCTCCAGCGGGAGAGGGGACCGGGGAGCTGTTTTTT. The encoded protein is CASSSPAGEGTGELFF.

This chain connects TRBV19 to TRBJ2-2; D call uncertain. This CDR3 region has 16 residues. Germline V CDR1 and CDR2: LNHDA, SQIVND (reference sequence). V shed 3 bases and J shed 6 bases, with 17 bases lying between them. This CDR3 is CASSISARGGSGELFF. Here the CDR3 DNA reads TGTGCCAGTAGTATTTCGGCACGAGGTGGCTCCGGGGAGCTGTTTTTT.

V gene TRBV14 combines with J gene TRBJ1-1; D is unresolved. The CDR3 extends over 15 amino acids. Germline loops: CDR1 SGHDN, CDR2 FVKESK. The ends were cut back, 0 bases at V and 3 bases at J, with 11 bases in the middle. The CDR3 coding sequence is TGTGCCAGCAGCCAAGACTTCCCGTCGGACACTGAAGCTTTCTTT. As protein: CASSQDFPSDTEAFF.

The genes are TRBV6-5 and TRBJ2-7, with TRBD2 matching over 8 bases. This CDR3 spans 14 amino acids. V lost 6 bases to trimming and J lost 2 bases; unmatched junction nucleotides: 6. Germline lookup yields CDR1 MNHEY and CDR2 SVGAGI. CDR3 in amino acids: CASSRQRGTYEQYF. CDR3 DNA sequence: TGTGCCAGCAGCCGCCAGCGGGGGACCTACGAGCAGTACTTC.

The chain has TRBV7-2 and TRBJ1-1, with 8 bases that match TRBD1. V shed 3 bases and J 5 bases; nucleotides not matched to a gene: 2. Germline lookup yields CDR1 SGHTA and CDR2 FQGNSA. This CDR3 is built from 13 residues. CDR3 in DNA: TGTGCCAGCAGCTTTACAGGGGGAACTGAAGCTTTCTTT. This encodes CASSFTGGTEAFF.

The V and J genes are TRBV18 and TRBJ1-2; D might be TRBD1 (5 bases). Germline lookup yields CDR1 KGHSH and CDR2 LQKENI. V was pared by 6 bases and J by 5 bases, with 16 bases between. The CDR3 runs to 14 residues. The CDR3 DNA is TGTGCCAGCTCGCGGGACCGGCCGGGGTATGGCTACACCTTC. As protein: CASSRDRPGYGYTF.

This chain joins TRBV4-1 and TRBJ2-3, with 7 bases matching TRBD2. The CDR3 is 16 residues long. V gave up 1 base and J gave up 0 bases; unmatched junction bases: 4. The germline V gene has CDR1 MGHRA and CDR2 YSYEKL. The CDR3 region is CASSQALLASTDTQYF. DNA for the CDR3: TGCGCCAGCAGCCAAGCCTTACTAGCGAGCACAGATACGCAGTATTTT.

The V call is TRBV30, the J call TRBJ2-7; a weak D match, TRBD2 (6 bases). Trimming took 1 base from V and 5 from J, leaving 15 bases between them. Germline lookup yields CDR1 GTSNPN and CDR2 SVGIG (reference sequence). CDR3 length: 14 amino acids. In DNA, the CDR3 is TGTGCCTGGAGTGCCGGGACTGGTCGGAACGAGCAGTACTTC. This codes for CAWSAGTGRNEQYF.

The chain is built from TRBV21-1 and TRBJ2-1; the table assigns TRBD2, which was not confirmed against the DNA. TRBV21-1 represents a pseudogene. This CDR3 comprises 16 residues. The chain's CDR3 is CARTLRKREADNEQFF. CDR3 in DNA: TGTGCCAGGACCCTCCGGAAGCGGGAGGCCGACAATGAGCAGTTCTTC.

CDR3 coding DNA: TGTGCCTGGAGTGAGGGAGGGACTAATGAAAAACTGTTTTTT. Translation gives CAWSEGGTNEKLFF. This chain joins TRBV30 and TRBJ1-4; D remains unclear. V lost 1 base, J lost 2 bases, and 8 bases lay in between. In germline, CDR1 is GTSNPN, CDR2 SVGIG (reference sequence). CDR3 length equals 14 residues.

Written as DNA, the CDR3 is TGTGCCAGCAGCTTGGGATTTCTGCGGACAGGGTTCAATGAGCAGTTCTTC. It translates to CASSLGFLRTGFNEQFF. The chain joins TRBV5-5 to TRBJ2-1, with 8 bases that match TRBD1. J was trimmed by 6 bases and V by 0 bases; bases with no gene match: 11. Germline V gene sequence: CDR1 SGHKS, CDR2 YYEKEE (reference sequence). There are 17 residues in the CDR3.

The chain has TRBV30 and TRBJ1-4, with 9 bases that match TRBD1. Germline V lookup: CDR1 GTSNPN, CDR2 SVGIG (reference sequence). This CDR3 has 17 amino acids. Trimming removed 3 bases from V and 7 bases from J; junction bases left unmatched: 15. CDR3 nucleotide sequence: TGTGCCTGGAGCTCTTGGACAGGGGCGGTGATTACTGAAAAACTGTTTTTT. As protein: CAWSSWTGAVITEKLFF.

The chain recombines TRBV9 with TRBJ2-3, with D perhaps TRBD2 (6 bases). Germline V gene lookup returns CDR1 SGDLS and CDR2 YYNGEE. The CDR3 loop spans 15 amino acids. The V gene lost 3 bases and the J gene lost 6 bases, with 17 bases spanning the gap. CDR3 sequence (DNA): TGTGCCAGCAGCGCCGCTAGCGAAAGGGGCGATACGCAGTATTTT. Translating it yields CASSAASERGDTQYF.

The rearrangement links TRBV6-1 to TRBJ1-4; D is uncertain. This CDR3 has 13 amino acids. Trimming cost V 2 bases and J 7 bases, with 8 bases left between them. From germline, CDR1 is MNHNS and CDR2 SASEGT. Here the CDR3 reads CASSERRGEKLFF. The CDR3 DNA is TGTGCCAGCAGTGAAAGACGGGGTGAAAAACTGTTTTTT.

The chain combines TRBV5-8 with TRBJ1-3; D not resolved. V was clipped by 4 bases and J by 0 bases, with 11 bases between them. Germline assignment: CDR1 SGHTS and CDR2 YDEGEE. The CDR3 is 15 amino acids. In DNA form, the CDR3 reads TGTGCCAGCAGCCACGACTTCCCCTCTGGAAACACCATATATTTT. This translates into CASSHDFPSGNTIYF. The entire variable domain, with the rest obtained from reference TRBV5-8 and TRBJ1-3, is as follows: EAGVTQSPTHLIKTRGQQATLRCSPISGHTSVYWYQQALGLGLQFLLWYDEGEERNRGNFPPRFSGRQFPNYSSELNVNALELEDSALYLCASSHDFPSGNTIYFGEGSWLTVV.

The rearrangement links TRBV19 to TRBJ1-2; D is perhaps TRBD1 (5 bases). The CDR3 has 13 residues. Germline assignment: CDR1 LNHDA and CDR2 SQIVND (reference sequence). Trimming shortened V by 7 bases and J by 2 bases, and 11 bases separated the two germline ends. CDR3: CASKGRGNYGYTF. CDR3 nucleotides: TGTGCCAGTAAGGGACGGGGGAACTATGGCTACACCTTC. Looking up the rest from reference TRBV19 and TRBJ1-2 gives the full variable domain: DGGITQSPKYLFRKEGQNVTLSCEQNLNHDAMYWYRQDPGQGLRLIYYSQIVNDFQKGDIAEGYSVSREKKESFPLTVTSAQKNPTAFYLCASKGRGNYGYTFGSGTRLTVV.

This chain uses TRBV28 with TRBJ1-5, with no clear D. The V and J ends lost 4 bases and 7 bases respectively, with 8 bases between them. The CDR3 sequence is 12 residues long. Germline V gives CDR1 MDHEN, CDR2 SYDVKM. The CDR3 sequence is CASSSIRQPQHF. DNA of the CDR3: TGTGCCAGCAGTTCCATTAGACAGCCCCAGCATTTT.

The chain joins TRBV19 to TRBJ2-5, with 7 positions matching TRBD2. CDR3 length equals 14 residues. Germline V gene sequence: CDR1 LNHDA, CDR2 SQIVND (reference sequence). J lost 5 bases, V lost 3 bases, and 6 bases had no gene match. CDR3 DNA: TGTGCCAGTAGTATGGGGGGGTCCCTGGAGACCCAGTACTTC. Residues: CASSMGGSLETQYF.